This TCR beta chain was observed in a study of patients and donors after allogeneic stem cell transplantation. Looked up from germline, CDR1 is SEHNR and CDR2 is FQNEAQ (reference sequence). The CDR3 totals 11 residues. TCRdb processed the RT-PCR reads anew with MiXCR; each CDR3 protein has one entry. The top ten clones hold under 6.5% of a sample with some 960,000 distinct CDR3 sequences, more than 15% of them seen once. This clonotype was counted a few times. Germline is not matched at one junction end, which may reflect a read error. The source material was blood, either unsorted or a sorted T cell fraction (not recorded which). This sequence joins TRBV7-9 and TRBJ1-2; 8 nucleotides align to TRBD1. The sequence derives from a human donor who was either an allogeneic HSCT recipient or a stem cell or donor lymphocyte infusion donor (not recorded which). It is not recorded whose cells these are; they may come from a transplant donor. The CDR3 protein is CASSLTGTGVF. CDR3 DNA sequence: TGTGCCAGCAGCTTAACCGGGACAGGAGTTTTC.